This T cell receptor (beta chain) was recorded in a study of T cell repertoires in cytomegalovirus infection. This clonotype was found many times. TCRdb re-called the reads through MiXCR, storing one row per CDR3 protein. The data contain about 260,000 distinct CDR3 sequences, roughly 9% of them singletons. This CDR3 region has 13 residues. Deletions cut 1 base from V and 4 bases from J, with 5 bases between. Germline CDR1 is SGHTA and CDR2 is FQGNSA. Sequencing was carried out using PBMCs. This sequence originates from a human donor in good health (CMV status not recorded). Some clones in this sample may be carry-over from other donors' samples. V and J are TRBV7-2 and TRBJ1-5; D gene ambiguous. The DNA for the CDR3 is TGTGCCAGCAGCTTAGAACAGAATCAGCCCCAGCATTTT. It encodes CASSLEQNQPQHF.